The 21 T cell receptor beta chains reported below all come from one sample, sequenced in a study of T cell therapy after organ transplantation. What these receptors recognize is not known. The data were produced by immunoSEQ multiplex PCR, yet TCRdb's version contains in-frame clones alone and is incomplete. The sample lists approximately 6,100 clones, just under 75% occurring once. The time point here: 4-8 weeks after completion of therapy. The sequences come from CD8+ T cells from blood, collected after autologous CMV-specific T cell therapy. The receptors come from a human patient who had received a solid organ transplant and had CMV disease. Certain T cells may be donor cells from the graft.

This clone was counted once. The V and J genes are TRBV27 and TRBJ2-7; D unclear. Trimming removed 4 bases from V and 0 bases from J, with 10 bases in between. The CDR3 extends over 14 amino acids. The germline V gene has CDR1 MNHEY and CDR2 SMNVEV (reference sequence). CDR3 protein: CASSSDENSYEQYF. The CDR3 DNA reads TGTGCCAGCAGTTCCGACGAGAACTCCTACGAGCAGTACTTC.

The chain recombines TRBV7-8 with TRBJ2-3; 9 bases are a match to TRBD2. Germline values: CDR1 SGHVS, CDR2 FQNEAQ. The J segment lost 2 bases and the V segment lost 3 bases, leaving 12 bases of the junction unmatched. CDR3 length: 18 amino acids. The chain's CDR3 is CASSFSAFSGSDTDTQYF. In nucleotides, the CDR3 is TGTGCCAGCAGCTTTTCGGCCTTTAGCGGGAGTGACACAGATACGCAGTATTTT.

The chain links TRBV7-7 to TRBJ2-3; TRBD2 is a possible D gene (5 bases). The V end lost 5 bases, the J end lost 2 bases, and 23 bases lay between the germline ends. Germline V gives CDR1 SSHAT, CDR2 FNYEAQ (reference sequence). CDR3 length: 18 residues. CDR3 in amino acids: CASSPLGFVGEVTDTQYF. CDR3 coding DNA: TGTGCCAGCAGCCCCCTTGGGTTCGTGGGAGAGGTCACAGATACGCAGTATTTT.

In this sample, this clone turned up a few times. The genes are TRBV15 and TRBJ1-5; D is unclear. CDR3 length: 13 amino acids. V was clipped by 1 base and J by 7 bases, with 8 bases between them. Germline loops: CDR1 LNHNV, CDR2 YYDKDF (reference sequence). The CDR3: CATSRGAHQPQHF. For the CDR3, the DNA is TGTGCCACCAGCAGAGGTGCCCACCAGCCCCAGCATTTT. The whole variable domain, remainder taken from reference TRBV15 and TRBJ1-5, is DAMVIQNPRYQVTQFGKPVTLSCSQTLNHNVMYWYQQKSSQAPKLLFHYYDKDFNNEADTPDNFQSRRPNTSFCFLDIRSPGLGDTAMYLCATSRGAHQPQHFGDGTRLSIL.

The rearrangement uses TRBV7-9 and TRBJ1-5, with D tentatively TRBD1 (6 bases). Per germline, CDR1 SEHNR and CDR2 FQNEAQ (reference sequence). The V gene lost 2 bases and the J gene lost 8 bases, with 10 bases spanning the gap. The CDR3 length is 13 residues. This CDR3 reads CASSLRGGEPQHF. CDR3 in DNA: TGTGCCAGCAGCTTAAGGGGGGGGGAGCCCCAGCATTTT.

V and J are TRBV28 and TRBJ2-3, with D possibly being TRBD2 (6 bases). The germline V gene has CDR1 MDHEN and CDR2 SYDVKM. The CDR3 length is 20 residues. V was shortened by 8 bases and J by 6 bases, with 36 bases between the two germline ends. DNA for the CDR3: TGTGCCAGCTCATTAAACCCGAACCTCTGGGGGGAGCACTTGTGGGATACGCAGTATTTT. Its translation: CASSLNPNLWGEHLWDTQYF.

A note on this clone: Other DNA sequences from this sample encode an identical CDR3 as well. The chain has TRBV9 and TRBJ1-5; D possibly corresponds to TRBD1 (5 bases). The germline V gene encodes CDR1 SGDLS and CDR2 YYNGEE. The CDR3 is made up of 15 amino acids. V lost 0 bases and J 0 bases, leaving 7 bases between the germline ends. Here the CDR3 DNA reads TGTGCCAGCAGCGTAGGGGGGAATAGCAATCAGCCCCAGCATTTT. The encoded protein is CASSVGGNSNQPQHF. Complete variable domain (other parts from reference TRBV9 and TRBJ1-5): DSGVTQTPKHLITATGQRVTLRCSPRSGDLSVYWYQQSLDQGLQFLIQYYNGEERAKGNILERFSAQQFPDLHSELNLSSLELGDSALYFCASSVGGNSNQPQHFGDGTRLSIL.

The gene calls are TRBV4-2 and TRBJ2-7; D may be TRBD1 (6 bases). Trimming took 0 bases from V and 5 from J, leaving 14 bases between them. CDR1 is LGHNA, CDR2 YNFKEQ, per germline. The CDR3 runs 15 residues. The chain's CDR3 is CASSQERQGIHEQYF. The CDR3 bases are TGTGCCAGCAGCCAAGAAAGGCAGGGGATCCACGAGCAGTACTTC.

CDR3 loop: CASSQDAGGAYEQYF. The CDR3 nucleotides read TGCGCCAGCAGCCAAGATGCGGGAGGGGCCTACGAGCAGTACTTC. V is TRBV4-3 and J is TRBJ2-7; 9 bases are a match to TRBD2. V lost 0 bases, J lost 2 bases, and 2 bases stayed unmatched. CDR1 is LGHNA, CDR2 YSLEER, per germline. The CDR3 covers 15 residues.

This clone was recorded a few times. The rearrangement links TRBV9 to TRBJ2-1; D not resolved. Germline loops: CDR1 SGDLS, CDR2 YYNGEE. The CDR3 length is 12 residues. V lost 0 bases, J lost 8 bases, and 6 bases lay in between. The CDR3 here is CASSVDGHEQFF. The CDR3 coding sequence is TGTGCCAGCAGCGTAGACGGCCATGAGCAGTTCTTC.

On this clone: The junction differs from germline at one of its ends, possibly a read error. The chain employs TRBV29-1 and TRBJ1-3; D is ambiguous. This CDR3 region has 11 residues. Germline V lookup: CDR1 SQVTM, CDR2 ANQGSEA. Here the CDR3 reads CSVEVGRDLIF. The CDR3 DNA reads TGCAGCGTTGAAGTCGGGAGAGATTTAATCTTT.

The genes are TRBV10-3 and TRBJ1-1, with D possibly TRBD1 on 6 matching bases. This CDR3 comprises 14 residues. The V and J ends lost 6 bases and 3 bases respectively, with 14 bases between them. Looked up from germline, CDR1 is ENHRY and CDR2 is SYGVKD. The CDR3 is CAIRAGERDTEAFF. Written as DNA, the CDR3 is TGTGCCATCAGGGCAGGGGAGCGGGACACTGAAGCTTTCTTT.

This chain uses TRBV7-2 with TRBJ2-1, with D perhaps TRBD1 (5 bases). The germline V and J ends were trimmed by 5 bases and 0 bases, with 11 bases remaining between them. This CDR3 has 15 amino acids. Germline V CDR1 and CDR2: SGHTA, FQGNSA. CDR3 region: CASSPRVTSYNEQFF. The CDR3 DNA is TGTGCCAGCAGCCCCAGGGTGACCTCCTACAATGAGCAGTTCTTC.

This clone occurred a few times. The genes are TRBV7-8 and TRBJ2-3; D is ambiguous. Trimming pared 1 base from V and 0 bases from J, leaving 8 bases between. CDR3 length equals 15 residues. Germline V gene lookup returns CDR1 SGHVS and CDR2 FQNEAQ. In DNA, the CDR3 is TGTGCCAGCAGCTTAGTCGGCCGCAGCACAGATACGCAGTATTTT. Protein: CASSLVGRSTDTQYF.

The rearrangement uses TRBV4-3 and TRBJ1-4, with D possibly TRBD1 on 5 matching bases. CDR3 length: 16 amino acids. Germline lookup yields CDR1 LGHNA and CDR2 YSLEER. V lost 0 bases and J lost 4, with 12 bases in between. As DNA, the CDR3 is TGCGCCAGCAGCCAAGATACCCGAGGGGATAATGAAAAACTGTTTTTT. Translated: CASSQDTRGDNEKLFF.

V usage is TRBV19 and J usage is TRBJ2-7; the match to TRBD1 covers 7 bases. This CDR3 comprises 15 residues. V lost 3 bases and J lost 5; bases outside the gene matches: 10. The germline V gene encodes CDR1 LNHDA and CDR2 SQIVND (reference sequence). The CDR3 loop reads CASSIGRQGVHEQYF. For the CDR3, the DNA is TGTGCCAGTAGTATTGGCCGGCAGGGGGTCCACGAGCAGTACTTC.

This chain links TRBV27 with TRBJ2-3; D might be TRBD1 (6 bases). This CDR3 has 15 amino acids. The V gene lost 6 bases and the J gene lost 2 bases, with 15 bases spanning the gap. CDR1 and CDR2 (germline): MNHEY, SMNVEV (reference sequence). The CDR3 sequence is CASREDSRPTDTQYF. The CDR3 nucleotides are TGTGCCAGCAGAGAGGACAGCCGCCCCACAGATACGCAGTATTTT.

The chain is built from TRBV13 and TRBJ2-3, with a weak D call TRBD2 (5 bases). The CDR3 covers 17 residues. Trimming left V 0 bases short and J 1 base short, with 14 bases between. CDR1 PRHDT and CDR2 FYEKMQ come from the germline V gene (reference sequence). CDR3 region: CASSLGFRGVGTDTQYF. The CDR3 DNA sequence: TGTGCCAGCAGCTTAGGGTTTCGGGGAGTGGGCACAGATACGCAGTATTTT.

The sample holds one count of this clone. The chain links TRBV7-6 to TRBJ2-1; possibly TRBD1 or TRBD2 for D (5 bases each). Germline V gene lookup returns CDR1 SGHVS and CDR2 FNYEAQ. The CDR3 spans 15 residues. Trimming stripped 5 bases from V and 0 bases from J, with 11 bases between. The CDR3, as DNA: TGTGCCAGCAGCAGGGACGGTAGCTCCTACAATGAGCAGTTCTTC. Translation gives CASSRDGSSYNEQFF.

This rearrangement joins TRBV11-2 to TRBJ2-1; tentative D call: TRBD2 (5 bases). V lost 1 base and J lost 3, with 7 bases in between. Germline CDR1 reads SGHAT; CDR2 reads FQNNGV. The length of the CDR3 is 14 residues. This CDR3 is CASSLVRDYNEQFF. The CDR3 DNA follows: TGTGCCAGCAGCTTAGTACGGGACTACAATGAGCAGTTCTTC. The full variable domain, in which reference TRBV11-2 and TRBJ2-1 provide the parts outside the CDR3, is EAGVAQSPRYKIIEKRQSVAFWCNPISGHATLYWYQQILGQGPKLLIQFQNNGVVDDSQLPKDRFSAERLKGVDSTLKIQPAKLEDSAVYLCASSLVRDYNEQFFGPGTRLTVL.

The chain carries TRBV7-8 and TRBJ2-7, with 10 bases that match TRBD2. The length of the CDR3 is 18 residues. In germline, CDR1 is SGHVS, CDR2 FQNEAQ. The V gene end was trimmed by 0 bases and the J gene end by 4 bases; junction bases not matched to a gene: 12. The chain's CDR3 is CASSLAKLAGPEGYEQYF. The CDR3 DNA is TGTGCCAGCAGCTTAGCGAAACTAGCGGGACCTGAAGGTTACGAGCAGTACTTC.